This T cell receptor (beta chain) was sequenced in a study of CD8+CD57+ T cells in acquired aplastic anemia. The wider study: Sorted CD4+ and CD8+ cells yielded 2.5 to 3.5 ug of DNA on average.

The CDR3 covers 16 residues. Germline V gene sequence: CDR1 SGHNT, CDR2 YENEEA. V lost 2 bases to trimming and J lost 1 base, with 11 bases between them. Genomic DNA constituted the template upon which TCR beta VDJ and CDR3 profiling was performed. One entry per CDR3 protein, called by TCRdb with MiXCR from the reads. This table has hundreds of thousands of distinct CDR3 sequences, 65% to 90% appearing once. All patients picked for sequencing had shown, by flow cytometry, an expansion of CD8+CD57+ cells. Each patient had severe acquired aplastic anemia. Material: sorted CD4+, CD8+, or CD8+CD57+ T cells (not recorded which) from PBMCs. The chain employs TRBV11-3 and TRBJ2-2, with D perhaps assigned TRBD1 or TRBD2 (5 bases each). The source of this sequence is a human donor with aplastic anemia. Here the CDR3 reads CASSLPLRGNTGELFF. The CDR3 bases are TGTGCCAGCAGCTTACCTCTGAGGGGGAACACCGGGGAGCTGTTTTTT.